Listed below are T cell receptor beta chains from one sample, sequenced in a study of OX40 agonist ivuxolimab in advanced cancers. Sequencing used immunoSEQ multiplex PCR; TCRdb keeps in-frame clones, though not all of them. The sample has 80,000 to 95,000 clones, about 86% seen once; the top ten hold 2%. Sample: CD4+ or CD8+ T cells sorted from blood, taken in a trial of the OX40 agonist ivuxolimab. All receptors derive from an adult with an advanced solid tumor such as melanoma, head and neck, liver or kidney cancer. Each CDR3 is given with its conserved first and last residue. A D gene is named only where the DNA matches it firmly. The listing skips clone size in some rows; elsewhere it reads once, few, many or a size class.

clone_size: .
d_call: TRBD1
cdr3_length: 13
j_call: TRBJ2-7
v_call: TRBV5-1
cdr3_nt: TGCGCCAGCACCAGGGACAGAGGGTACGAGCAGTACTTC
cdr3_aa: CASTRDRGYEQYF

clone_size: .
d_call: .
cdr3_length: 15
j_call: TRBJ1-3
v_call: TRBV6-5
cdr3_nt: TGTGCCAGCAGTTCGCTCAGGGTCTCTGGAAACACCATATATTTT
cdr3_aa: CASSSLRVSGNTIYF

clone_size: .
d_call: TRBD2
cdr3_length: 15
j_call: TRBJ2-2
v_call: TRBV6-1
cdr3_nt: TGTGCCAGCATTCGGGGGGTTGGCAACACCGGGGAGCTGTTTTTT
cdr3_aa: CASIRGVGNTGELFF

clone_size: .
d_call: .
cdr3_length: 15
j_call: TRBJ1-5
v_call: TRBV6-5
cdr3_nt: TGTGCCAGCAGTTACGAGGGGTCTCCCAATCAGCCCCAGCATTTT
cdr3_aa: CASSYEGSPNQPQHF

clone_size: .
d_call: .
cdr3_length: 13
j_call: TRBJ1-1
v_call: TRBV30
cdr3_nt: TGTGCCTGGGCACAGACCCCTGTGACTGAAGCTTTCTTT
cdr3_aa: CAWAQTPVTEAFF

clone_size: once
d_call: .
cdr3_length: 12
j_call: TRBJ1-1
v_call: TRBV29-1
cdr3_nt: TGCAGCTACGGACGGAGGAACACTGAAGCTTTCTTT
cdr3_aa: CSYGRRNTEAFF

clone_size: .
d_call: .
cdr3_length: 11
j_call: TRBJ2-5
v_call: TRBV10-3
cdr3_nt: TGTGCCATCAGCACAGGGGAGACCCAGTACTTC
cdr3_aa: CAISTGETQYF

clone_size: .
d_call: .
cdr3_length: 16
j_call: TRBJ1-5
v_call: TRBV18
cdr3_nt: TGTGCCAGCTCACCAATGACGAGCCAAATGGGTCAGCCCCAGCATTTT
cdr3_aa: CASSPMTSQMGQPQHF

clone_size: few
d_call: .
cdr3_length: 12
j_call: TRBJ2-7
v_call: TRBV7-2
cdr3_nt: TGTGCCAGCAGCTTAAGCTCCTACGAGCAGTACTTC
cdr3_aa: CASSLSSYEQYF

clone_size: .
d_call: TRBD2
cdr3_length: 15
j_call: TRBJ2-5
v_call: TRBV18
cdr3_nt: TGTGCCAGCTCACCAGTGAACGGGGGGGAAGAGACCCAGTACTTC
cdr3_aa: CASSPVNGGEETQYF

clone_size: .
d_call: .
cdr3_length: 18
j_call: TRBJ2-3
v_call: TRBV5-4
cdr3_nt: TGTGCCAGCAGCTTGGTAACCGCGGGACACAGGAGGACAGATACGCAGTATTTT
cdr3_aa: CASSLVTAGHRRTDTQYF

clone_size: .
d_call: .
cdr3_length: 14
j_call: TRBJ1-1
v_call: TRBV5-4
cdr3_nt: TGTGCCAGCAGCGGCTGGGGGGGGAACACTGAAGCTTTCTTT
cdr3_aa: CASSGWGGNTEAFF

clone_size: .
d_call: TRBD1
cdr3_length: 16
j_call: TRBJ1-2
v_call: TRBV5-1
cdr3_nt: TGCGCCAGCAGCTTGGAAGGGACAGGGGCAGTCGATGGCTACACCTTC
cdr3_aa: CASSLEGTGAVDGYTF

clone_size: .
d_call: .
cdr3_length: 13
j_call: TRBJ1-4
v_call: TRBV29-1
cdr3_nt: TGCAGCGTTGTTTGGGGGGCCGGAGAAAAACTGTTTTTT
cdr3_aa: CSVVWGAGEKLFF

clone_size: .
d_call: TRBD1
cdr3_length: 13
j_call: TRBJ2-7
v_call: TRBV10-3
cdr3_nt: TGTGCCATCACGCAGGGGGCAGGCTACGAGCAGTACTTC
cdr3_aa: CAITQGAGYEQYF

clone_size: .
d_call: .
cdr3_length: 15
j_call: TRBJ1-1
v_call: TRBV9
cdr3_nt: TGTGCCAGCAGCGTAGAGGGGGAAGGGTGGACTGAAGCTTTCTTT
cdr3_aa: CASSVEGEGWTEAFF

clone_size: .
d_call: .
cdr3_length: 15
j_call: TRBJ1-6
v_call: TRBV15
cdr3_nt: TGTGCCACCAGCAGGCGGGACGGATATAATTCACCCTTCCACTTT
cdr3_aa: CATSRRDGYNSPFHF

clone_size: .
d_call: .
cdr3_length: 15
j_call: TRBJ1-1
v_call: TRBV11-2
cdr3_nt: TGTGCCAGCAGCGGGCGGACAGTACCCAACACTGAAGCTTTCTTT
cdr3_aa: CASSGRTVPNTEAFF

clone_size: .
d_call: TRBD1
cdr3_length: 15
j_call: TRBJ1-4
v_call: TRBV5-6
cdr3_nt: TGTGCCAGCAGCTCTAACCGACAGGGAAGGGAAAAACTGTTTTTT
cdr3_aa: CASSSNRQGREKLFF

clone_size: .
d_call: .
cdr3_length: 14
j_call: TRBJ1-2
v_call: TRBV2
cdr3_nt: TGTGCCAGCAGCCGAACCCAAACAGGGAGCGGCTACACCTTC
cdr3_aa: CASSRTQTGSGYTF

clone_size: .
d_call: .
cdr3_length: 11
j_call: TRBJ2-3
v_call: TRBV5-6
cdr3_nt: TGTGCCAGCAGCTTACGAGATGAGCAGTATTTT
cdr3_aa: CASSLRDEQYF

clone_size: few
d_call: .
cdr3_length: 13
j_call: TRBJ2-7
v_call: TRBV7-9
cdr3_nt: TGTGCCAGCAGCTTTATGGTCCGGGACGAGCAGTACTTC
cdr3_aa: CASSFMVRDEQYF

clone_size: .
d_call: TRBD2
cdr3_length: 17
j_call: TRBJ2-3
v_call: TRBV5-6
cdr3_nt: TGTGCCAGCAGCTTGTGGGCCAGGACTAGCGAGGGAGATACGCAGTATTTT
cdr3_aa: CASSLWARTSEGDTQYF

clone_size: .
d_call: .
cdr3_length: 16
j_call: TRBJ1-4
v_call: TRBV5-1
cdr3_nt: TGCGCCAGCAGCACCGGGCCCTTGGCAACTAATGAAAAACTGTTTTTT
cdr3_aa: CASSTGPLATNEKLFF

clone_size: .
d_call: .
cdr3_length: 14
j_call: TRBJ1-4
v_call: TRBV5-6
cdr3_nt: TGTGCCAGCAGCTTGGTAGGAACTAATGAAAAACTGTTTTTT
cdr3_aa: CASSLVGTNEKLFF

clone_size: few
d_call: TRBD2
cdr3_length: 15
j_call: TRBJ2-3
v_call: TRBV7-9
cdr3_nt: TGTGCCAGCAGCTTAAATAGCGGGGGATCAGATACGCAGTATTTT
cdr3_aa: CASSLNSGGSDTQYF

clone_size: .
d_call: TRBD1
cdr3_length: 19
j_call: TRBJ1-1
v_call: TRBV7-9
cdr3_nt: TGTGCCAGCAGCTTATTCGTCTGGCATAGGTACAGGGGTAACACTGAAGCTTTCTTT
cdr3_aa: CASSLFVWHRYRGNTEAFF

clone_size: .
d_call: .
cdr3_length: 16
j_call: TRBJ2-1
v_call: TRBV7-2
cdr3_nt: TGTGCCAGCAGCTTCCAACAGGGAAATTTCTACAATGAGCAGTTCTTC
cdr3_aa: CASSFQQGNFYNEQFF

clone_size: .
d_call: .
cdr3_length: 11
j_call: TRBJ1-1
v_call: TRBV6-1
cdr3_nt: TGTGCCAGCAGTTATATGGGTGAAGCTTTCTTT
cdr3_aa: CASSYMGEAFF

clone_size: .
d_call: TRBD1
cdr3_length: 13
j_call: TRBJ1-1
v_call: TRBV5-4
cdr3_nt: TGTGCCAGCAGGGGACAGATGAACACTGAAGCTTTCTTT
cdr3_aa: CASRGQMNTEAFF

clone_size: few
d_call: TRBD2
cdr3_length: 15
j_call: TRBJ2-2
v_call: TRBV7-9
cdr3_nt: TGTGCCAGCAGCTTATTGCGCGGGGGTACCGGGGAGCTGTTTTTT
cdr3_aa: CASSLLRGGTGELFF

clone_size: .
d_call: .
cdr3_length: 16
j_call: TRBJ1-2
v_call: TRBV19
cdr3_nt: TGTGCCAGTAGTATTACAGTGGGGAGGGAGGCCTATGGCTACACCTTC
cdr3_aa: CASSITVGREAYGYTF

clone_size: .
d_call: .
cdr3_length: 15
j_call: TRBJ1-6
v_call: TRBV5-4
cdr3_nt: TGTGCCAGCAGCTTGACCGACCATAGCGGTTCACCCCTCCACTTT
cdr3_aa: CASSLTDHSGSPLHF

clone_size: once
d_call: .
cdr3_length: 14
j_call: TRBJ1-6
v_call: TRBV19
cdr3_nt: TGTGCCAGTAGTATGGACGGGTTGGACTCACCCCTCCACTTT
cdr3_aa: CASSMDGLDSPLHF

clone_size: .
d_call: .
cdr3_length: 15
j_call: TRBJ1-2
v_call: TRBV19
cdr3_nt: TGTGCCAGCAGGGGTCGGCTTGAGGGCGACTATGGCTACACCTTC
cdr3_aa: CASRGRLEGDYGYTF

clone_size: .
d_call: .
cdr3_length: 14
j_call: TRBJ1-2
v_call: TRBV14
cdr3_nt: TGTGCCAGCAGCCAAGAAACCGGGAACTATGGCTACACCTTC
cdr3_aa: CASSQETGNYGYTF

clone_size: .
d_call: TRBD1
cdr3_length: 15
j_call: TRBJ1-4
v_call: TRBV6-6
cdr3_nt: TGTGCCAGCAGTTACTCGACAGGGGGGGATGAAAAACTGTTTTTT
cdr3_aa: CASSYSTGGDEKLFF